Below are 16 T cell receptor beta chains sequenced from a single sample in a study of T-cell reconstitution after alpha-beta-depleted transplantation in children. As it was prepared, the TCRbeta library received unique molecular identifiers. TCRdb passed the PCR reads through MiXCR, listing each CDR3 protein once. The table records about 340,000 distinct CDR3 sequences, roughly 15% of them present only once. The input for sequencing was PBMCs, taken from the stem cell graft. The source of these receptors is a human donor who donated a stem cell graft to a child with Fanconi anemia.

The rearrangement uses TRBV19 and TRBJ2-7; 7 bases fit TRBD1. CDR3 length equals 13 residues. V dropped 3 bases and J dropped 5; count of bases not matched to a gene: 4. Per germline, CDR1 LNHDA and CDR2 SQIVND (reference sequence). The CDR3 sequence is CASSIRQGHEQYF. CDR3 DNA sequence: TGTGCCAGTAGTATCCGACAGGGACACGAGCAGTACTTC.

The V and J genes are TRBV5-6 and TRBJ2-2; perhaps TRBD1 as D (5 bases). The germline V and J ends were trimmed by 1 base and 4 bases, with 11 bases remaining between them. Germline V gene sequence: CDR1 SGHDT, CDR2 YYEEEE. This CDR3 region has 15 residues. In DNA, the CDR3 is TGTGCCAGCAGCTTGACAGGTTGGGGCACCGGGGAGCTGTTTTTT. Translated, it gives CASSLTGWGTGELFF.

In this sample, this clonotype turned up a few times. Written as DNA, the CDR3 is TGTGCCAGCAGCTTGGGTCCCTCTGGCGGGGAGCTGTTTTTT. It is translated as CASSLGPSGGELFF. The rearrangement uses TRBV7-9 and TRBJ2-2, with D unresolved. The CDR3 runs to 14 residues. V lost 3 bases and J 7 bases, leaving 12 bases between the germline ends. The germline V gene has CDR1 SEHNR and CDR2 FQNEAQ (reference sequence).

The V gene is TRBV10-3, the J gene TRBJ2-1; D gene unclear. CDR1 and CDR2 (germline): ENHRY, SYGVKD. The CDR3 sequence is 14 residues long. V gave up 2 bases and J gave up 6 bases, with 11 bases separating them. The CDR3 region has the DNA TGTGCCATCAGTGAGCCCCACAAACCCAATGAGCAGTTCTTC. Translated, it gives CAISEPHKPNEQFF.

V is TRBV20-1 and J is TRBJ1-1; possibly TRBD1 for D (6 bases). The CDR3 covers 17 residues. Germline CDR1 reads DFQATT; CDR2 reads SNEGSKA (reference sequence). Trimming pared 0 bases from V and 0 bases from J, leaving 17 bases between. The chain's CDR3 is CSARDRRQGNLNTEAFF. DNA of the CDR3: TGCAGTGCTAGAGATAGGCGTCAGGGGAACTTGAACACTGAAGCTTTCTTT.

The chain joins TRBV29-1 to TRBJ2-1, with D hard to call. V shed 2 bases and J shed 7 bases, with 9 bases lying between them. The length of the CDR3 is 12 residues. CDR1 SQVTM and CDR2 ANQGSEA come from the germline V gene. CDR3 protein: CSVESRENEQFF. CDR3 nucleotide sequence: TGCAGCGTTGAATCTAGGGAAAATGAGCAGTTCTTC.

This clonotype was counted only a few times. The chain combines TRBV2 with TRBJ2-1; 9 bases match TRBD2. Germline CDR1 and CDR2: SNHLY and FYNNEI. The CDR3 totals 15 residues. The trim removed 4 bases at V and 4 bases at J, leaving 5 bases unmatched. This chain's CDR3 is CASSGGLAGYNEQFF. The CDR3 DNA reads TGTGCCAGCAGTGGAGGGCTAGCGGGGTACAATGAGCAGTTCTTC.

The table lists this clonotype with many counts. The chain is built from TRBV28 and TRBJ1-1; maybe TRBD1 (5 bases). Germline loops: CDR1 MDHEN, CDR2 SYDVKM. V gave up 8 bases and J gave up 4 bases, with 20 bases separating them. CDR3 length equals 15 residues. CDR3 in amino acids: CASGELTQGGTEAFF. Here the CDR3 DNA reads TGTGCCAGCGGGGAGCTTACTCAGGGAGGCACTGAAGCTTTCTTT.

In this sample, this clonotype turned up once. The rearrangement links TRBV5-4 to TRBJ1-5; D gene ambiguous. V was trimmed by 0 bases and J by 0 bases, leaving 10 bases between them. Germline loops: CDR1 SGHNT, CDR2 YYREEE (reference sequence). CDR3 length: 16 residues. The CDR3 nucleotides read TGTGCCAGCAGCTTGGGAGGAGGTGATAGCAATCAGCCCCAGCATTTT. Its translation is CASSLGGGDSNQPQHF.

This clonotype has a count of ten or more. The chain links TRBV12-3 or TRBV12-4 to TRBJ2-3, with 7 positions matching TRBD1. This CDR3 spans 14 amino acids. Trimming removed 6 bases from V and 2 bases from J; junction bases left unmatched: 5. CDR3 protein: CASSFDRVTDTQYF. In DNA form, the CDR3 reads TGTGCCAGCAGCTTTGACAGGGTCACAGATACGCAGTATTTT.

In DNA, the CDR3 is TGCAGTGCGACTGGGACTTATACAGATACGCAGTATTTT. Its translation: CSATGTYTDTQYF. The J gene is TRBJ2-3, the V gene TRBV20-1, with D possibly being TRBD2 (6 bases). Looked up from germline, CDR1 is DFQATT and CDR2 is SNEGSKA (reference sequence). V was pared by 6 bases and J by 3 bases, with 13 bases between. The CDR3 is 13 amino acids.

This clonotype has more than one count but fewer than ten. The chain uses TRBV12-3 or TRBV12-4 and TRBJ2-3; the D gene is possibly TRBD1 (6 bases). V lost 8 bases and J 0 bases, leaving 6 bases between the germline ends. The CDR3 contains 12 residues. CDR3 sequence reads: CASQGSTDTQYF. The CDR3 DNA is TGTGCCAGCCAGGGGAGCACAGATACGCAGTATTTT.

The sample holds many counts of this clonotype. The chain links TRBV4-3 to TRBJ1-6; 8 nucleotides line up with TRBD1. The trim removed 5 bases at V and 9 bases at J, leaving 12 bases unmatched. Germline V gene data show CDR1 as LGHNA and CDR2 as YSLEER. The CDR3 is 16 residues long. The CDR3 coding sequence is TGCGCCAGCAGCGGCCTCCACGGACAGGGTTCTTCACCCCTCCACTTT. It specifies CASSGLHGQGSSPLHF.

This chain connects TRBV4-3 to TRBJ2-1; D perhaps matches TRBD2 (7 bases). Trimming cost V 1 base and J 3 bases, with 13 bases left between them. The CDR3 has 16 amino acids. Per germline, CDR1 LGHNA and CDR2 YSLEER. Written as DNA, the CDR3 is TGCGCCAGCAGCCAAGCGGCGGGGGCGGGCTACAATGAGCAGTTCTTC. Translated: CASSQAAGAGYNEQFF.

The chain combines TRBV20-1 with TRBJ2-5, with TRBD1 matching 7 bases. CDR3 length equals 13 residues. Losses at the gene ends were 6 bases for V and 5 bases for J; bases not matched to a gene: 9. Germline V gives CDR1 DFQATT, CDR2 SNEGSKA (reference sequence). The CDR3: CSAHRQGEETQYF. CDR3 DNA sequence: TGCAGTGCCCACAGACAGGGTGAGGAGACCCAGTACTTC.

The chain recombines TRBV28 with TRBJ2-7; perhaps D is TRBD1 or TRBD2 (5 bases each). V dropped 5 bases and J dropped 2 bases, with 13 bases sitting between them. The CDR3 has 14 amino acids. Germline CDR1 reads MDHEN; CDR2 reads SYDVKM. The CDR3 nucleotides read TGTGCCAGCAGTCCACAGGTAGCGACCTACGAGCAGTACGTC. Protein: CASSPQVATYEQYV.